The T cell receptor beta chain under discussion was sequenced for a study of identical twins. Study conclusions and caveats: Twin-shared out-of-frame alpha sequences showed excess low generation probability.

This clonotype showed up many times. The antigen is unknown. The authors used template switching to add a universal primer site and gave cDNA unique molecular identifiers. TCRdb itself ran the 5' RACE reads through MiXCR, one entry per CDR3 protein. This sample has fewer than 350,000 distinct CDR3 sequences, with about 8% found just once. The germline gives CDR1 DFQATT, CDR2 SNEGSKA (reference sequence). The CDR3 covers 13 residues. V shed 3 bases and J shed 4 bases, with 12 bases lying between them. The same data also went into a second study, on yellow fever vaccine responses in identical twins.

The TCR was taken from a woman in her late teens or twenties in good health. This sequence joins TRBV20-1 and TRBJ1-2; maybe TRBD1 (6 bases). What was sequenced was memory (CD45RO+) T cells sorted from blood. CDR3 amino acids: CSASLGAIYGYTF. Here the CDR3 DNA reads TGCAGTGCTAGTCTGGGGGCCATCTATGGCTACACCTTC.